This T cell receptor beta chain comes out of a study of T-cell reconstitution after alpha-beta-depleted transplantation in children (dated by TCRdb to about 2016). For the study in its entirety: The study quantitatively tracked T-cell immune reconstitution after TCRalphabeta/CD19-depleted allogeneic hematopoietic cell transplantation in children using TCR repertoire profiling.

On the study overall, not on this receptor specifically: About two months after transplant, the apparently early recovery of alphabetaT-cell counts reportedly depended on just several hundred clones that had expanded rapidly and came from non-depleted graft cells. The frequencies of hyperexpanded clones fell over the following months, and after one year, T-cell counts and TCRbeta diversity were mostly attributed to newly produced T cells. In some patients, the high TCRbeta diversity seen at day 60 was put down to recipient T cells and intrathymic progenitors that had survived conditioning.

This clonotype was counted many times. Its antigen specificity is not known. Base qualities were left out, and no much larger clone turns up one base away. Receptor libraries were prepared by PCR. The sequencing machine was an Illumina HiSeq 2500. Molecular barcoding was employed in the preparation of TCR libraries, with unique molecular identifiers being used to normalize TCRbeta repertoire quantification. TCRdb passed the public sequencing reads through fastp at Q25 and MiXCR, retaining productive beta sequences. CDR3 protein sequences are deduplicated, and each keeps its most common genes and DNA. Across this sample there are over 100,000 distinct CDR3 sequences, with about 8% seen only once. Of the sample, roughly 15% falls within the top ten clones. This sample's treatment or condition label indicates: allogeneic hematopoietic cell transplantation with graft depleted of TCRalphabeta T cells and CD19 B cells. Transplant recipients were children who received TCRalphabeta/CD19-depleted allogeneic hematopoietic cell grafts.

This clonotype was obtained from a boy aged 2-15 years with acute lymphoblastic leukemia, due to receive a stem cell transplant. Sample: PBMCs, taken before TCRalphabeta/CD19-depleted stem cell transplant.

The nucleotide sequence reads as follows: TGCGCCAGCAGCTTTGGTGATAAAGAGACCCAGTACTTC. It encodes CASSFGDKETQYF. This chain is built from TRBV5-1 and TRBJ2-5; the D gene identity is not certain. Per the germline V gene, SGHRS is the CDR1 and YFSETQ is the CDR2. From the cysteine up to the phenylalanine, the CDR3 has a length of 13 residues. Only CDR3 DNA remains: 39 bases, in frame from the first base. The germline ends are 8 bases apart after V is trimmed by 2 bases and J by 3 bases.